This entry is about one T cell receptor (beta chain). What it binds is not known. This CDR3 region has 13 residues. Per germline, CDR1 KGHSH and CDR2 LQKENI. Trimming shortened V by 1 base and J by 1 base, and 4 bases separated the two germline ends. Profiling relied on immunoSEQ multiplex PCR, and the TCRdb table lists in-frame clones only, not all of them. The sample has around 95,000 clones, less than 60% seen once. The data were obtained in a study of shared clonotypes between healthy human individuals. About 90 million PBMCs per unsorted sample were used for genomic DNA. General study results and limits: Specimens sampled were limited to blood, with tissue repertoires likely differing.

This clonotype was obtained from a woman aged 40 to 49 in good health. Some clones in this sample may be carry-over from other donors' samples. The material sequenced was PBMCs. This sequence joins TRBV18 and TRBJ2-5; D is undetermined. The CDR3 coding sequence is TGTGCCAGCTCACCACGGGTCCAAGAGACCCAGTACTTC. It translates to CASSPRVQETQYF.